This note documents a single T cell receptor (beta chain) sequence. From germline, CDR1 is LNHDA and CDR2 SQIVND (reference sequence). With V trimmed by 7 bases and J by 4 bases, 5 bases remained unmatched. This CDR3 is built from 15 residues. Clones were sequenced by immunoSEQ multiplex PCR, and TCRdb holds only the in-frame ones, with some missing. The sample comprises 200,000 or so clones, about 90% of which are singletons, and less than 3.5% rests with the top ten. This specimen belongs to a study of blood T cell repertoires in COVID-19. The TCR originated in a woman aged 55-69 years with acute or convalescent COVID-19. Sequenced input: peripheral blood. The genes are TRBV19 and TRBJ2-1; 12 bases fit TRBD2. For the CDR3, the DNA is TGTGCCAGTACCCTACTAGCGGGGGGATACAATGAGCAGTTCTTC. It codes for CASTLLAGGYNEQFF.